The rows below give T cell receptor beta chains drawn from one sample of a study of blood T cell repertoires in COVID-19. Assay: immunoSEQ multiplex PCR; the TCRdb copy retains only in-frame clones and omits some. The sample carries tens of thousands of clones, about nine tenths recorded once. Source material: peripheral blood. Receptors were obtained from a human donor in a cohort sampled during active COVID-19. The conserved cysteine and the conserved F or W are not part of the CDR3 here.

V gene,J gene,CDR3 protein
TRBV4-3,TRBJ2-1,ASSQGTRDYNEQF
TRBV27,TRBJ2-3,ASRVDRGLSTDTQY
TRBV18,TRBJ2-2,ASSPRRTINTGELF
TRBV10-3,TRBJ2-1,AISEATSGAYNEQF
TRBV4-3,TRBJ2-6,ASSQVHIGVGGANVLT
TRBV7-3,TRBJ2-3,ASSLTGLTDTQY
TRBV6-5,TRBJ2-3,ASSYTSGSQDTQY
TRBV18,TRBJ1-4,ASSLMGQTNSYNEKLF
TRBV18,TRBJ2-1,ASSPLSGGAGNEQF
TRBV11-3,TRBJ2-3,ASSRRTSPSTDTQY
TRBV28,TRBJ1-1,ASSSPSTGTEAF
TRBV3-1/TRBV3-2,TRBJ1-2,ASTQQGAGYGYT
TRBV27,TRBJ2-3,ASSPGLATDTQY
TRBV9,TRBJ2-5,ASSSRGRTGGETQY
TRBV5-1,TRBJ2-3,ASSLGTAGTDTQY
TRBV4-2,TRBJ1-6,ASSQFVRGQGARGSPLH
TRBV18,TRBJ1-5,ASSPIAPTGGGPQH
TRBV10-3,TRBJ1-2,AISADMERMGGYT
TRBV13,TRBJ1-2,ASSVGGPKVLNYGYT
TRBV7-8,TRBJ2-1,ASSTHRDYSYNEQF
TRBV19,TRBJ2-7,ASSLSPFYEQY
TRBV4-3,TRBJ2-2,ASSQGIDVRELF
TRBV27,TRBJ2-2,ASTTSPTGELF
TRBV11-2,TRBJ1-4,ASSLGGAGEKLF
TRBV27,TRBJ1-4,ASSTRTATNEKLF
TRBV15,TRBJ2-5,ATSGGGDQETQY
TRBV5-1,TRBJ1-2,ASSLAQGGYGYT
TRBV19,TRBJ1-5,ASSILAGSSQPQH
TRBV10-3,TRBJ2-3,AISPLAGGSYTDTQY
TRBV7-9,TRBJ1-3,ASSLDRFGGNTIY
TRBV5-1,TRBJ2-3,ASRTGGPGDTQY
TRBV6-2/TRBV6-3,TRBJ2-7,ASSYLGQAREQY
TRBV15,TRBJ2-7,ATSRDLWGGYEQY
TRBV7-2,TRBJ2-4,ASSLSDAKNIQY
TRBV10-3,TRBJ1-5,AISLEVSNQPQH
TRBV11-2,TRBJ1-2,ASSAGNYGYT
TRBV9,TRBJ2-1,ASSVSGEEQF
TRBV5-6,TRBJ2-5,ASSRLAGDGETQY